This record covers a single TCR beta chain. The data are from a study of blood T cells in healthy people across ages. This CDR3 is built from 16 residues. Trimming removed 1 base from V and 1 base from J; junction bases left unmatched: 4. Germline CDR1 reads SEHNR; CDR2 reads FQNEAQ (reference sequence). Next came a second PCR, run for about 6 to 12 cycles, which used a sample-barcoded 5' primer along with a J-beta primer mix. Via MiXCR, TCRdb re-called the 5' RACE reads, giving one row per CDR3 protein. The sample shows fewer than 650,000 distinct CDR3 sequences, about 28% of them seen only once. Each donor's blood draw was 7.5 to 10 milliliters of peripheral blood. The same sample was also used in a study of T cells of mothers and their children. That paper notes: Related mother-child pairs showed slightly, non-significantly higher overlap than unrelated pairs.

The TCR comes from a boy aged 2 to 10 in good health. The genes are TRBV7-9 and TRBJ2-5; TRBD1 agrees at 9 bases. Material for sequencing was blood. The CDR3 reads CASSLGTGVVQETQYF. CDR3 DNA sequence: TGTGCCAGCAGCTTAGGGACAGGGGTGGTCCAAGAGACCCAGTACTTC. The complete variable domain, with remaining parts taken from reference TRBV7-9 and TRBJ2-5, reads DTGVSQNPRHKITKRGQNVTFRCDPISEHNRLYWYRQTLGQGPEFLTYFQNEAQLEKSRLLSDRFSAERPKGSFSTLEIQRTEQGDSAMYLCASSLGTGVVQETQYFGPGTRLLVL.